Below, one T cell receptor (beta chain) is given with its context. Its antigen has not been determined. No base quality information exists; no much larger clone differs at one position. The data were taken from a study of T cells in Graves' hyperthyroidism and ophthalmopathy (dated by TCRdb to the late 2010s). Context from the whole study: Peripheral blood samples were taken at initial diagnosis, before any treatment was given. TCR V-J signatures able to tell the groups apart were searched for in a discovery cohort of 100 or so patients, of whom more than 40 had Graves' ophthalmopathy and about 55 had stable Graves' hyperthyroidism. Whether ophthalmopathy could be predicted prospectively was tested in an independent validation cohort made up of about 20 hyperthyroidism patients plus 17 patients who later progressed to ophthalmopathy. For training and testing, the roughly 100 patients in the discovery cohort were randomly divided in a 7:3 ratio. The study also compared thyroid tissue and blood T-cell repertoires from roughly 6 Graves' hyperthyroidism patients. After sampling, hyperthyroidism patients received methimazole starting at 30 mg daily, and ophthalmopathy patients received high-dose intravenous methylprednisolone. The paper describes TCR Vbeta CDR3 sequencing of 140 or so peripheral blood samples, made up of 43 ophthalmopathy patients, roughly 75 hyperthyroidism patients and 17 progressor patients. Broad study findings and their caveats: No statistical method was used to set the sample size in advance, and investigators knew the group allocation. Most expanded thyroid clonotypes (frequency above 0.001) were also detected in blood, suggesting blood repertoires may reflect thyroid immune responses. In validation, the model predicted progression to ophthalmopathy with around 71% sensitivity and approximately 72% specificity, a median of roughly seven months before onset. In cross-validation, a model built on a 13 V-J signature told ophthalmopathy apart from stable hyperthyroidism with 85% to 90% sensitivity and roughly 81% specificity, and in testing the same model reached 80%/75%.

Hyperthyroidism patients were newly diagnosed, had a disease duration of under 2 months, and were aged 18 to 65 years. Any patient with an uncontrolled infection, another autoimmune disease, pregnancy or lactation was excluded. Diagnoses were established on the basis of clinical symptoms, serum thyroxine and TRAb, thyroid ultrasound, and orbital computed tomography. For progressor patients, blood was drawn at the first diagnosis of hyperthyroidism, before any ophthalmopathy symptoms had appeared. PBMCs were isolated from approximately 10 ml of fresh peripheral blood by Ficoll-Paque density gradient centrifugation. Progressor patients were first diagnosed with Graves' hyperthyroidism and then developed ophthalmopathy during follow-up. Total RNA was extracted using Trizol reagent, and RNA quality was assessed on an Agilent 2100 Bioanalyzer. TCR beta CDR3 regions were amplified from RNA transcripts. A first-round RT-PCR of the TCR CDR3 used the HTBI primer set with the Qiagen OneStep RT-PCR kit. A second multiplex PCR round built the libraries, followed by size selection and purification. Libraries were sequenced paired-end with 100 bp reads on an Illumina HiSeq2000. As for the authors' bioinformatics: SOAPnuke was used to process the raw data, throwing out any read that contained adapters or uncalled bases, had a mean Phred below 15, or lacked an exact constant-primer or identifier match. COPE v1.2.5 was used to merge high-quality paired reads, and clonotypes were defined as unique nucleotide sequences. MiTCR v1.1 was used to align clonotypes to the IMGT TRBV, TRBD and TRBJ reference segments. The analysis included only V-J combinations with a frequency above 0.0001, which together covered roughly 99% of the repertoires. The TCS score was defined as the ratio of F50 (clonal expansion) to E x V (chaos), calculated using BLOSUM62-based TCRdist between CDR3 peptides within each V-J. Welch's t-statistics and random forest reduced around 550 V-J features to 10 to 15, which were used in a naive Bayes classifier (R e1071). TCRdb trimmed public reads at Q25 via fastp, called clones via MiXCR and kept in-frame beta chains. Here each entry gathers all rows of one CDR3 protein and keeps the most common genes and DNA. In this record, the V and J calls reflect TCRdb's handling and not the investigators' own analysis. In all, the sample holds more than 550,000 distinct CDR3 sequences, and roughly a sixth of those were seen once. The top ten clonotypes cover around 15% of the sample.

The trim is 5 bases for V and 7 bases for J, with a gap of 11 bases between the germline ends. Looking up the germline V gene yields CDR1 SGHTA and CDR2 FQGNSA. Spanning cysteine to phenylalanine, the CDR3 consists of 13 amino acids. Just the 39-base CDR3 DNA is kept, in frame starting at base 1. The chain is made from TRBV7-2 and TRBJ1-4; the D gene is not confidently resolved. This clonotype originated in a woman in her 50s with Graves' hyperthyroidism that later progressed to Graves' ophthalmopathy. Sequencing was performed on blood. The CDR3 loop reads CASSPPSVEKLFF. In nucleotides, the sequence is TGTGCCAGCAGCCCCCCAAGTGTTGAAAAACTGTTTTTT.